This T cell receptor beta chain is from a study of blood T cell repertoires in COVID-19. Looking at the study overall: Collection of acute and convalescent COVID-19 samples took place in the United States, Italy and Spain.

The CDR3 length is 16 residues. Germline CDR1 reads LGHDT; CDR2 reads YNNKEL (reference sequence). J gave up 5 bases and V 4 bases, and 8 bases lay outside the gene matches. In the original workflow: Nucleated cell counts were estimated from reference gene primer amplification. Using immunoSEQ multiplex PCR, the repertoire was profiled, and TCRdb retains in-frame clones only, with some absent. For V, J and clone size, that table is used; D and trimming come from the DNA. The sample contains 85,000 to 90,000 clones, about nine tenths of which appear only once. The sample consisted of peripheral blood. J is TRBJ2-6 and V is TRBV3-1 (or the pseudogene TRBV3-2), with 7 nucleotides matching TRBD2. This TCR was sampled from a human donor in a cohort sampled during active COVID-19. Written as DNA, the CDR3 is TGTGCCAGCAGCCCCTCCTGGGGGGGGTGGGCCAACGTCCTGACTTTC. Translated, it gives CASSPSWGGWANVLTF.